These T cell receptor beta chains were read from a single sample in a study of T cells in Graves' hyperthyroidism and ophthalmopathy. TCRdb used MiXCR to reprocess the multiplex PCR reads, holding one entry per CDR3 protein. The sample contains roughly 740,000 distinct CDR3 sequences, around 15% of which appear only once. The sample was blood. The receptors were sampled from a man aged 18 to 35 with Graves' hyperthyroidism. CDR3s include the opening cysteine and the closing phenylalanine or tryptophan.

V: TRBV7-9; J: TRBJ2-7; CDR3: CAGSSRLAGFTEQYF
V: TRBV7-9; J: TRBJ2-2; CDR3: CASSSGWAAGGELFF
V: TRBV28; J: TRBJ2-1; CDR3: CASIASGERGNEQFF
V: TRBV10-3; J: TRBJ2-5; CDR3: CASLLAEQETQYF
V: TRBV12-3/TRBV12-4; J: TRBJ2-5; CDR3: CAISPPLWETETQYF
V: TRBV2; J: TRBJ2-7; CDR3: CASGQGSYEQYF
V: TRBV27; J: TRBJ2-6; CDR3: CASSPTRYSGANVLTF
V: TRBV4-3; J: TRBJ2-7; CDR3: CASSPWTGSGNEQYF
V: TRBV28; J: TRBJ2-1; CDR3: CASSLSVGASSYNEQFF
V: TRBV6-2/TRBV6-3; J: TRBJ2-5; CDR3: CASSSKWEGLTQYF
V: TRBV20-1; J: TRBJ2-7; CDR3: CSAREGGGSSEQYF
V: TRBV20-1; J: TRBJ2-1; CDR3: CSAQVGLAAYNEQFF
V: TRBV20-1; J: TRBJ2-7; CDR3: CSAISGTSSYEQYF
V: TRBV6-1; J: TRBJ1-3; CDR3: CASSVGRDGGNTIYF
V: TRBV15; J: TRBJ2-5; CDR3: CATSIPGMEETQYF
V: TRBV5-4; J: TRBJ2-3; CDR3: CASSLDSSSTDTQYF
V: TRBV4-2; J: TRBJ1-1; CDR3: CASSPLGKDTEAFF
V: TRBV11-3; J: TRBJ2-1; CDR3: CASSLRDYSNEQFF
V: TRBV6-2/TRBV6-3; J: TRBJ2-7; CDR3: CASNRDAAYEQYF
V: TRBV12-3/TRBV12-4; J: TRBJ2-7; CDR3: CASSRTSGRWEQYF
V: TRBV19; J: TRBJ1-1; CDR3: CASMTGVNTEAFF
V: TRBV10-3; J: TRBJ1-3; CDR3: CAISADMSSGNTIYF
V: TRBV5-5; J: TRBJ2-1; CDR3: CASSQGGAISYNEQFF
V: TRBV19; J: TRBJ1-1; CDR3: CASRSRDLTTEAFF
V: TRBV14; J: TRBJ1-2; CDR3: CASSPIAGTGFNYGYTF
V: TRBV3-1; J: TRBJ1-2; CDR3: CASSQDLKGLGYGYTF
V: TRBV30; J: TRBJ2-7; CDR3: CAWSVLAGNEQYF
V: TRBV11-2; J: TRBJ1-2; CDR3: CASSAQGAGGYTF
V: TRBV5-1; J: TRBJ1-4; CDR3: CASSATGMFREKLFF
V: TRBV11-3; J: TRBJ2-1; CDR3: CASSSGTGLLGEQFF